Described below is a single T cell receptor beta chain sequence and its context. Assay: immunoSEQ multiplex PCR; the TCRdb copy retains only in-frame clones and omits some. Here the sample spans 110,000 to 150,000 clones, 80% to 90% being singletons. These data are taken from a study of blood T cell repertoires in COVID-19. With V trimmed by 4 bases and J by 0 bases, 2 bases remained unmatched. Germline V lookup: CDR1 MDHEN, CDR2 SYDVKM. The CDR3 contains 14 residues. This clonotype was sampled from a woman aged 60-70 years with active COVID-19. The sample was peripheral blood. This sequence joins TRBV28 and TRBJ1-2; 7 bases align to TRBD1. The CDR3 DNA reads as TGTGCCAGCAGTTCGGGACAGCCTAACTATGGCTACACCTTC. Translation gives CASSSGQPNYGYTF.